This is a list of T cell receptor beta chains from one sample in a study of blood T cell repertoires in COVID-19. Clones were read by immunoSEQ multiplex PCR, and TCRdb kept only the in-frame ones, dropping some. The sample includes approximately 170,000 clones, 84% of them seen just once. Sequencing used PBMCs or T cells enriched from blood (not recorded which). The receptors shown here come from a woman in her twenties or thirties who had recovered from COVID-19. CDR3s include the opening cysteine and the closing phenylalanine or tryptophan. The D gene is left open where the match is weak. Only some rows state a clone size, as once, few, many or a class for expanded clones.

D	length	V	J	size	DNA	CDR3
TRBD2	17	TRBV5-6	TRBJ2-5	-	TGTGCCAGCAGCTCCTTGGGGAGCGGGGGCCTCCAAGAGACCCAGTACTTC	CASSSLGSGGLQETQYF
-	12	TRBV7-9	TRBJ2-3	-	TGTGCCAGCAGCCCGGGACTAGATACGCAGTATTTT	CASSPGLDTQYF
-	17	TRBV5-1	TRBJ1-6	once	TGCGCCAGCAGCACTTTGGGGGGACGCTCCTATAATTCACCCCTCCACTTT	CASSTLGGRSYNSPLHF
-	15	TRBV28	TRBJ2-2	-	TGTGCCAGCACCAAGGGGGGGTTCATCACCGGGGAGCTGTTTTTT	CASTKGGFITGELFF
TRBD2	15	TRBV27	TRBJ2-7	-	TGTGCCAGCAGTCCGATACTAGCGTCTACCTACGAGCAGTACTTC	CASSPILASTYEQYF
TRBD1	15	TRBV15	TRBJ2-7	-	TGTGCCACCAGCAGGGACCTCCAGGGGGCGAACGAGCAGTACTTC	CATSRDLQGANEQYF
-	15	TRBV13	TRBJ2-1	-	TGTGCCAGCAGCGACCAGCACGGACTAGGGGGTGAGCAGTTCTTC	CASSDQHGLGGEQFF
-	15	TRBV19	TRBJ2-5	-	TGTGCCAGTAGTGCCCGGGACACCGGGCGTGCGACCCAGTACTTC	CASSARDTGRATQYF
TRBD2	15	TRBV5-1	TRBJ2-5	-	TGCGCCAGCAGCTTGGGTTCTAGCGGGCAAGAGACCCAGTACTTC	CASSLGSSGQETQYF
TRBD2	16	TRBV7-8	TRBJ2-7	-	TGTGCCAGCAGCTCAACCGGACTAGCGAGTGGGTACGAGCAGTACTTC	CASSSTGLASGYEQYF
TRBD1	16	TRBV6-6	TRBJ1-3	-	TGTGCCAGCAGACACACCGGACAGGGGGCAGGAAACACCATATATTTT	CASRHTGQGAGNTIYF
-	14	TRBV3-1/TRBV3-2	TRBJ2-3	-	TGTGCCAGCAGCCAAGATTTAGACACAGATACGCAGTATTTT	CASSQDLDTDTQYF
-	15	TRBV19	TRBJ2-6	-	TGTGCCAGTAGTAGGGGACACACGGGGGCCAACGTCCTGACTTTC	CASSRGHTGANVLTF
-	13	TRBV24-1	TRBJ1-2	-	TGTGCCACCAGTTTGGACATCTTCTATGGCTACACCTTC	CATSLDIFYGYTF
TRBD1	16	TRBV4-1	TRBJ2-3	-	TGCGCCAGCAGCCTGCTCACAGGGGGCATCGGGGATACGCAGTATTTT	CASSLLTGGIGDTQYF
-	15	TRBV5-1	TRBJ1-1	-	TGCGCCAGCAGCTCAGGGCAGTCGATGAACACTGAAGCTTTCTTT	CASSSGQSMNTEAFF
-	15	TRBV11-1	TRBJ1-1	-	TGTGCCAGCAGCCCCAGGACGGACAAACTCACTGAAGCTTTCTTT	CASSPRTDKLTEAFF
-	13	TRBV7-2	TRBJ1-6	-	TGTGCCAGCAGGCGTACAGGGAGCTCACCCCTCCACTTT	CASRRTGSSPLHF
-	12	TRBV30	TRBJ1-2	once	TGTGCCTGGAGTCCACAGAGCTATGGCTACACCTTC	CAWSPQSYGYTF
TRBD2	17	TRBV7-2	TRBJ2-3	-	TGTGCCAGCAGCTTAGGCGTCGGGACTAGCGGTTCAGATACGCAGTATTTT	CASSLGVGTSGSDTQYF
-	15	TRBV6-5	TRBJ2-4	-	TGTGCCAGCAGGTCACAGGGTATAGCCAAAAACATTCAGTACTTC	CASRSQGIAKNIQYF
-	15	TRBV7-2	TRBJ1-5	few	TGTGCCAGCAGCTTAGTCAGCGCTAGCAATCAGCCCCAGCATTTT	CASSLVSASNQPQHF
TRBD2	19	TRBV7-2	TRBJ2-2	-	TGTGCCAGCAGCCCACCCCGGGGGGCGGGGGGGCGAGATACCGGGGAGCTGTTTTTT	CASSPPRGAGGRDTGELFF
TRBD1	14	TRBV28	TRBJ1-2	-	TGTGCCAGCAGTACCGGGACAGGGTTCTATGGCTACACCTTC	CASSTGTGFYGYTF
-	14	TRBV6-5	TRBJ1-1	few	TGTGCCAGCAACCCTAGGAGGTCGCGAACTGAAGCTTTCTTT	CASNPRRSRTEAFF
TRBD2	16	TRBV19	TRBJ2-1	-	TGTGCCAGTAGTTTAGCGGGAGGGTTACATTACAATGAGCAGTTCTTC	CASSLAGGLHYNEQFF
TRBD2	14	TRBV27	TRBJ2-1	-	TGTGCCAGCAGTTTAGGGGACTATCCCGATGAGCAGTTCTTC	CASSLGDYPDEQFF
-	17	TRBV24-1	TRBJ2-2	-	TGTGCCACCAGACGGGGAGAGGGAGTCGCGAACACCGGGGAGCTGTTTTTT	CATRRGEGVANTGELFF
TRBD1	14	TRBV6-6	TRBJ2-7	-	TGTGCCAGCATCCCGGGACAGGGGGCACGAGAGCAGTACTTC	CASIPGQGAREQYF
TRBD1	21	TRBV28	TRBJ1-5	-	TGTGCCAGCAGTTTACTAAGACCGGGACAGGGGGGGACATATAGCAATCAGCCCCAGCATTTT	CASSLLRPGQGGTYSNQPQHF
TRBD2	19	TRBV28	TRBJ2-2	-	TGTGCCAGCAGTTTAAGCCCGGGGGGGCTAATAAGGAACACCGGGGAGCTGTTTTTT	CASSLSPGGLIRNTGELFF
TRBD1	14	TRBV27	TRBJ1-4	once	TGTGCCAGCTCCTATGACAGGGCCGGAGAAAAACTGTTTTTT	CASSYDRAGEKLFF
-	15	TRBV19	TRBJ1-1	once	TGTGCCAGTAGTATGGGGAGGGCGATGAACACTGAAGCTTTCTTT	CASSMGRAMNTEAFF
-	9	TRBV7-9	TRBJ2-1	-	TGTGCCACCGACAATGAGCAGTTCTTC	CATDNEQFF
TRBD1	16	TRBV5-1	TRBJ2-6	-	TGCGCCAGCAGCTTGGCAGGGGGCCCTGGGGCCAACGTCCTGACTTTC	CASSLAGGPGANVLTF
-	12	TRBV12-3/TRBV12-4	TRBJ2-7	-	TGTGCCAGCAGTTTGTTCAGGGGAGAGCAGTACTTC	CASSLFRGEQYF
TRBD2	16	TRBV9	TRBJ2-5	-	TGTGCCAGCAGCGTAGGGTCCGGGAGGGCCGGAGAGACCCAGTACTTC	CASSVGSGRAGETQYF
TRBD2	15	TRBV7-9	TRBJ2-2	-	TGTGCCAGCAGCTTGAGTCTAGCGGCCACCGGGGAGCTGTTTTTT	CASSLSLAATGELFF
TRBD2	13	TRBV2	TRBJ2-1	-	TGTGCCAGTGGGACTAGCGGGAGAGGTGAGCAGTTCTTC	CASGTSGRGEQFF
TRBD1	13	TRBV7-2	TRBJ1-2	-	TGTGCCAGCAGCTTCCAGGGGGCTGCGGGCTACACCTTC	CASSFQGAAGYTF
TRBD1	17	TRBV5-1	TRBJ1-1	-	TGCGCCAGCAGCTTAGGACAGGGAGTTTATTCAAACACTGAAGCTTTCTTT	CASSLGQGVYSNTEAFF
-	15	TRBV7-2	TRBJ2-5	-	TGTGCCAGCAGCTTATCTCTAGGATTCCAAGAGACCCAGTACTTC	CASSLSLGFQETQYF
-	13	TRBV20-1	TRBJ1-5	-	TGCAGTGCTAGTCCAGGGCTCAATCAGCCCCAGCATTTT	CSASPGLNQPQHF
TRBD1	14	TRBV10-1	TRBJ1-2	-	TGCGCCAGCAGTGAGGTTCGTGACAGGGCTGGCTACACCTTC	CASSEVRDRAGYTF
-	14	TRBV15	TRBJ2-1	once	TGTGCCACCAGCCCGGGAAGCCGATACGGTGAGCAGTTCTTC	CATSPGSRYGEQFF